This is a list of T cell receptor beta chains from one sample in a study of cytomegalovirus exposure and HLA in healthy donors. Repertoires were generated with immunoSEQ multiplex PCR, while TCRdb's copy carries only in-frame clones and drops some. The data hold some 86,000 clones, with 70% to 80% observed a single time. The sequencing sample was made of PBMCs. These receptors were collected from a woman aged 40 to 50 in good health and CMV-seropositive. Each CDR3 is given with its conserved first and last residue. Fields, in order: D gene, clone size, V gene, J gene, CDR3 protein, CDR3 DNA. A D gene is named only where the DNA matches it firmly. Only part of the rows carry a size: once, few, many, or a class if the clone is expanded.

d_gene: .; abundance: .; v_gene: TRBV27; j_gene: TRBJ2-7; CDR3aa: CASSPPNSYEQYF; CDR3nt: TGTGCCAGCAGTCCCCCCAACTCCTACGAGCAGTACTTC
d_gene: TRBD1; abundance: .; v_gene: TRBV7-8; j_gene: TRBJ1-4; CDR3aa: CASSSGTGVEKLFF; CDR3nt: TGTGCCAGCAGCTCCGGGACAGGGGTTGAAAAACTGTTTTTT
d_gene: .; abundance: .; v_gene: TRBV14; j_gene: TRBJ2-7; CDR3aa: CASSQGNYEQYF; CDR3nt: TGTGCCAGCAGCCAAGGAAACTACGAGCAGTACTTC
d_gene: TRBD1; abundance: .; v_gene: TRBV15; j_gene: TRBJ2-7; CDR3aa: CATSRDRTGGDEQYF; CDR3nt: TGTGCCACCAGCAGAGATAGGACAGGGGGCGACGAGCAGTACTTC
d_gene: .; abundance: .; v_gene: TRBV15; j_gene: TRBJ1-1; CDR3aa: CATGGLGFLGTEAFF; CDR3nt: TGTGCCACCGGGGGCCTAGGGTTTTTGGGCACTGAAGCTTTCTTT
d_gene: TRBD2; abundance: .; v_gene: TRBV7-9; j_gene: TRBJ2-1; CDR3aa: CASSDQLAGYNEQFF; CDR3nt: TGTGCCAGCAGCGACCAACTAGCGGGGTACAATGAGCAGTTCTTC
d_gene: TRBD1; abundance: .; v_gene: TRBV11-2; j_gene: TRBJ2-6; CDR3aa: CASSLQGASGANVLTF; CDR3nt: TGTGCCAGCAGCTTACAGGGGGCAAGTGGGGCCAACGTCCTGACTTTC
d_gene: TRBD2; abundance: .; v_gene: TRBV12-5; j_gene: TRBJ2-1; CDR3aa: CASGLVLAGGRGEQFF; CDR3nt: TGTGCTAGTGGTTTGGTACTAGCGGGGGGGCGGGGTGAGCAGTTCTTC
d_gene: .; abundance: .; v_gene: TRBV18; j_gene: TRBJ2-2; CDR3aa: CASPPGHANTGELFF; CDR3nt: TGTGCCAGCCCCCCGGGACACGCGAACACCGGGGAGCTGTTTTTT
d_gene: .; abundance: once; v_gene: TRBV29-1; j_gene: TRBJ1-1; CDR3aa: CSGGNQAEAFF; CDR3nt: TGCAGCGGCGGGAACCAGGCTGAAGCTTTCTTT
d_gene: .; abundance: .; v_gene: TRBV7-6; j_gene: TRBJ1-4; CDR3aa: CASSAGQFAEKLFF; CDR3nt: TGTGCCAGCAGCGCAGGACAGTTCGCCGAAAAACTGTTTTTT
d_gene: .; abundance: .; v_gene: TRBV7-9; j_gene: TRBJ2-2; CDR3aa: CASILGMPANTGELFF; CDR3nt: TGTGCCAGCATCCTTGGTATGCCAGCGAACACCGGGGAGCTGTTTTTT
d_gene: .; abundance: few; v_gene: TRBV5-1; j_gene: TRBJ1-4; CDR3aa: CASRQAYNEKLFF; CDR3nt: TGCGCCAGCCGACAGGCCTATAATGAAAAACTGTTTTTT
d_gene: TRBD1; abundance: .; v_gene: TRBV27; j_gene: TRBJ1-3; CDR3aa: CASSSNRGGNTIYF; CDR3nt: TGTGCCAGCAGTTCGAACAGGGGGGGAAACACCATATATTTT